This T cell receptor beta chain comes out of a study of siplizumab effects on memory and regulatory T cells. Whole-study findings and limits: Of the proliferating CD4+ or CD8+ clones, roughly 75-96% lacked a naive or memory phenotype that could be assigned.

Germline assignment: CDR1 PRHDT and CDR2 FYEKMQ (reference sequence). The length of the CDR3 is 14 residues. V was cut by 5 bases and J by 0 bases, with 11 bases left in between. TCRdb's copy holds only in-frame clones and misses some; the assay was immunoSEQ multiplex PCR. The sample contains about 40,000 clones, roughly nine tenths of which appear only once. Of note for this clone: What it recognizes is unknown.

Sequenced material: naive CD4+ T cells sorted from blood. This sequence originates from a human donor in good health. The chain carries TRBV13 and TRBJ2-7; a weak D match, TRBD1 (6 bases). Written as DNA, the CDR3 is TGTGCCAGCAGCCGCCGGGACATCTCCTACGAGCAGTACTTC. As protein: CASSRRDISYEQYF.